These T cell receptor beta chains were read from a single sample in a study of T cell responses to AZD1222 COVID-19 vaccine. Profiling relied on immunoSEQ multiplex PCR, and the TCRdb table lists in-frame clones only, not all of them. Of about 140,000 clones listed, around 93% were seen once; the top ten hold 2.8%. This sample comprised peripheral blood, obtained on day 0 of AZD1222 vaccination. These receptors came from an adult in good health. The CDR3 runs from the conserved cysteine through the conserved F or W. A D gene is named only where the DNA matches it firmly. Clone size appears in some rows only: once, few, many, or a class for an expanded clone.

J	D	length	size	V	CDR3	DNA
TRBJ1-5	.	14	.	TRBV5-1	CASSSGHLNQPQHF	TGCGCCAGCAGCTCGGGACACCTCAATCAGCCCCAGCATTTT
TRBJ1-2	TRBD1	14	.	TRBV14	CASSQDRGNYGYTF	TGTGCCAGCAGCCAAGACAGGGGGAACTATGGCTACACCTTC
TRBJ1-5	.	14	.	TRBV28	CASIGTGRNQPQHF	TGTGCCAGCATAGGAACAGGGCGGAATCAGCCCCAGCATTTT
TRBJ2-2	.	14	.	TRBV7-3	CASSPDWNQGELFF	TGTGCCAGCAGTCCCGACTGGAATCAAGGGGAGCTGTTTTTT
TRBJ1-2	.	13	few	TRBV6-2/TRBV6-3	CASSVLGLYGYTF	TGTGCCAGCAGTGTCTTGGGGCTCTATGGCTACACCTTC
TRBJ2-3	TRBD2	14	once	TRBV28	CASSGPAGEDTQYF	TGTGCCAGCAGTGGTCCCGCGGGAGAAGATACGCAGTATTTT
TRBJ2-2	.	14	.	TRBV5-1	CASRGLSDTGELFF	TGCGCCAGCAGGGGGTTGTCCGACACCGGGGAGCTGTTTTTT
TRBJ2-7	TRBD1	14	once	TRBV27	CASSFGGQGYEQYF	TGTGCCAGCAGTTTCGGTGGACAGGGCTACGAGCAGTACTTC
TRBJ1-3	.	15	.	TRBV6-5	CASSRADLSGNTIYF	TGTGCCAGCAGCAGGGCCGACCTCTCTGGAAACACCATATATTTT
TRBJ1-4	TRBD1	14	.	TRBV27	CASSRDRLNEKLFF	TGTGCCAGCAGTCGGGACAGACTAAATGAAAAACTGTTTTTT
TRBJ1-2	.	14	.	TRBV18	CASSPQGGNPGYTF	TGTGCCAGCTCACCTCAGGGAGGGAATCCAGGCTACACCTTC
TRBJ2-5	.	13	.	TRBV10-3	CATRAGLQETQYF	TGTGCCACCAGGGCTGGCCTCCAAGAGACCCAGTACTTC